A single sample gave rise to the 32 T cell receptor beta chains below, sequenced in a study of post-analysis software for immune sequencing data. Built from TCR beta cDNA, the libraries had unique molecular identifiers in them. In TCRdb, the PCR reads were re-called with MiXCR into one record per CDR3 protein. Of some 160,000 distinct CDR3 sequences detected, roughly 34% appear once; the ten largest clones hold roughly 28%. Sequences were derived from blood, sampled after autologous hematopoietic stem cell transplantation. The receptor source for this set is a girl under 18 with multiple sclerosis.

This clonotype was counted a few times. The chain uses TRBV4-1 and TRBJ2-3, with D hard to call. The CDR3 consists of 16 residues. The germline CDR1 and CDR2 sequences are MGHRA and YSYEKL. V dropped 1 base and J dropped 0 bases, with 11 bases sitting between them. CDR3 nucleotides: TGCGCCAGCAGCCAAGGTGAGGCCACGAGCACAGATACGCAGTATTTT. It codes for CASSQGEATSTDTQYF.

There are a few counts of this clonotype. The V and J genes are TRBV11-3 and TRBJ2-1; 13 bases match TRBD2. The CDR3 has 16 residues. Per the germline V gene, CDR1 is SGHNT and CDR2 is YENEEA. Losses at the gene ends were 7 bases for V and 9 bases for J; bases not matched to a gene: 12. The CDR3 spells CASTTRTSGRLGEQFF. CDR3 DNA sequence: TGTGCCAGCACCACTCGGACTAGCGGGAGATTGGGTGAGCAGTTCTTC.

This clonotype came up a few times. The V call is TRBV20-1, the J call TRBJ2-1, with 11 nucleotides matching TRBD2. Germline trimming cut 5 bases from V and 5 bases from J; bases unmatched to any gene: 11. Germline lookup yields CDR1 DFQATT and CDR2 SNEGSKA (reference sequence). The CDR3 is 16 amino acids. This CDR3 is CSAHPTGTSGNNEQFF. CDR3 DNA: TGCAGTGCTCATCCTACCGGGACTAGCGGAAACAATGAGCAGTTCTTC.

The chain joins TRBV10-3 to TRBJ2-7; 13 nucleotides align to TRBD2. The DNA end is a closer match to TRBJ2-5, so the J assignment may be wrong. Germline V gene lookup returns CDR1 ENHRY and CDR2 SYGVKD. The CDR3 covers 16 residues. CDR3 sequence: CAISEGTSGTGETQYF. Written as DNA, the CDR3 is TGTGCCATCAGTGAAGGGACTAGCGGGACCGGGGAGACCCAGTACTTC.

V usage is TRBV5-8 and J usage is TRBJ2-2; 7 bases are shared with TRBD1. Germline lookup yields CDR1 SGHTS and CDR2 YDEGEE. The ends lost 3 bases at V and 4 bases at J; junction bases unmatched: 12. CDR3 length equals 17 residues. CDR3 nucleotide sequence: TGTGCCAGCAGCTACGGGGACAGCCGGCGTTTCACCGGGGAGCTGTTTTTT. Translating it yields CASSYGDSRRFTGELFF.

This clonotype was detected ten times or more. The CDR3: CASSLGGTGANVLTF. The CDR3 bases are TGTGCCAGCAGTTTAGGGGGGACTGGGGCCAACGTCCTGACTTTC. This chain uses TRBV27 with TRBJ2-6, with D tentatively TRBD2 (6 bases). Between the trimmed V and J ends, which lost 2 bases and 2 bases, there was a span of 7 bases. Per the germline V gene, CDR1 is MNHEY and CDR2 is SMNVEV (reference sequence). This CDR3 is built from 15 residues.

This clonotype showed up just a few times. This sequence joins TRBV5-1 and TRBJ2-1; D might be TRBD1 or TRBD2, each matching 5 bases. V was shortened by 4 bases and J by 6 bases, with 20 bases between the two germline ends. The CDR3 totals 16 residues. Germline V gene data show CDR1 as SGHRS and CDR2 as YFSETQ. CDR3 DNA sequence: TGCGCCAGCAGCCACCAGGGTGTAGGACTCATCAATGAGCAGTTCTTC. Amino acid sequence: CASSHQGVGLINEQFF.

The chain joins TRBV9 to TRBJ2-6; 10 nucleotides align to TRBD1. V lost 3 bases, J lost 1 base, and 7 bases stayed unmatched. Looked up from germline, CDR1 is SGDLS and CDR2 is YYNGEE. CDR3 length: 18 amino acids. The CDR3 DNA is TGTGCCAGCAGCGATGGGGACAGGGGAGAATCTGGGGCCAACGTCCTGACTTTC. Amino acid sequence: CASSDGDRGESGANVLTF. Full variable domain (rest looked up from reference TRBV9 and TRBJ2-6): DSGVTQTPKHLITATGQRVTLRCSPRSGDLSVYWYQQSLDQGLQFLIQYYNGEERAKGNILERFSAQQFPDLHSELNLSSLELGDSALYFCASSDGDRGESGANVLTFGAGSRLTVL.

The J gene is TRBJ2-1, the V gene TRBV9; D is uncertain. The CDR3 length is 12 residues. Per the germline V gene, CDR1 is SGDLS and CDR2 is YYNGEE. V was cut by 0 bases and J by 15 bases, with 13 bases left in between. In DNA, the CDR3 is TGTGCCAGCAGCGTAGCTAGAGGTGTCGCGTTCTTC. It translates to CASSVARGVAFF.

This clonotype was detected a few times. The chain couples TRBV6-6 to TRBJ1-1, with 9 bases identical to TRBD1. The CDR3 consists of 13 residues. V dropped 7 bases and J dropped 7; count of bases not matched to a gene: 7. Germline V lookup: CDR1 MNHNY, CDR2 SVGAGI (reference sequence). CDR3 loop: CASIDRGEVEAFF. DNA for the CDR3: TGTGCCAGCATCGACAGGGGGGAGGTTGAAGCTTTCTTT.

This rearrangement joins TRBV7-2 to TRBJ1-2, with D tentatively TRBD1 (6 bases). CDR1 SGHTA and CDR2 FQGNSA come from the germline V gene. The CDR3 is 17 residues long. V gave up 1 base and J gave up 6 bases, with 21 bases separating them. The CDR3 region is CASSLGGRGAHLNGYTF. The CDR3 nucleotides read TGTGCCAGCAGCTTAGGAGGACGGGGGGCGCATTTGAATGGCTACACCTTC.

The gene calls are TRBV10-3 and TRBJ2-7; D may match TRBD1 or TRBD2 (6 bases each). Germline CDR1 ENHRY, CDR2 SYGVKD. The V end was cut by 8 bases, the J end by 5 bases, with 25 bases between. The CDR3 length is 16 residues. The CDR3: CAISGGVEFWLNEQYF. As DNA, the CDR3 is TGTGCCATCTCCGGGGGCGTGGAGTTTTGGCTAAACGAGCAGTACTTC.

CDR3 amino acids: CAAQGQGEQYF. Written as DNA, the CDR3 is TGTGCCGCCCAAGGGCAGGGGGAGCAGTACTTC. The V call is TRBV10-3, the J call TRBJ2-7, with D perhaps matching TRBD1 (6 bases). V shed 11 bases and J shed 7 bases, with 15 bases lying between them. The CDR3 length is 11 residues. Looked up from germline, CDR1 is ENHRY and CDR2 is SYGVKD.

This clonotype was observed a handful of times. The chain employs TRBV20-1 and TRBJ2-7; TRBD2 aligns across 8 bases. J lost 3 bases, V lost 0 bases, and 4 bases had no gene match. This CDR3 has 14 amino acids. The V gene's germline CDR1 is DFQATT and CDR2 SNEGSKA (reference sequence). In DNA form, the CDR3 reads TGCAGTGCTAGAGATGGCGGGGGGCACTACGAGCAGTACTTC. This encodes CSARDGGGHYEQYF.

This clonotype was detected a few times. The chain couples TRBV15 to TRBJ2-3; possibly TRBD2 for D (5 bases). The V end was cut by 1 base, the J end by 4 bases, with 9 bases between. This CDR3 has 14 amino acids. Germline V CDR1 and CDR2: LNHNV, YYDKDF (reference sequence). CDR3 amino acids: CATSRATRSDTQYF. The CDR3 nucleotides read TGTGCCACCAGCAGAGCAACTAGATCAGATACGCAGTATTTT.

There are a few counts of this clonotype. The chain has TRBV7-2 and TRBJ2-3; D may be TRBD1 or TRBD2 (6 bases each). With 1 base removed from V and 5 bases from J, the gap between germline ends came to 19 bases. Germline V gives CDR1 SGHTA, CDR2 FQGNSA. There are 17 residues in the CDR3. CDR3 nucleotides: TGTGCCAGCAGCTTAGTTTTGGGGGGCAGGTCAAGAGATACGCAGTATTTT. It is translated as CASSLVLGGRSRDTQYF.

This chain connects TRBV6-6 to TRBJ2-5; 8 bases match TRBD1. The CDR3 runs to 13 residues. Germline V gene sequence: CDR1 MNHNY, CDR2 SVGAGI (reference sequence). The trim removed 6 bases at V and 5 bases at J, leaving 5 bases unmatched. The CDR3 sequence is CASSRGRGETQYF. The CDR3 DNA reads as TGTGCCAGCAGCAGGGGGCGAGGGGAGACCCAGTACTTC.

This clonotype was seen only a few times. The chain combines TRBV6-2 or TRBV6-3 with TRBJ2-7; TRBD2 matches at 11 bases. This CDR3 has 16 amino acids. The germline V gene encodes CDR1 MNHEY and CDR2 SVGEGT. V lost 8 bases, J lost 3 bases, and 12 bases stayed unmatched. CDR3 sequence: CASRPLRLAGNYEQYF. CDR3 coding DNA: TGTGCCAGCCGACCGCTTAGACTAGCGGGGAACTACGAGCAGTACTTC.

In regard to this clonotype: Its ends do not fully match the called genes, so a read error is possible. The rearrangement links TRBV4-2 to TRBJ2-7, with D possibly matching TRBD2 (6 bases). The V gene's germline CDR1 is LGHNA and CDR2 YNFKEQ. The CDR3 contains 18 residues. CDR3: CASSQEGGTQIGTYGQYF. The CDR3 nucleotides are TGTGCCAGCAGCCAAGAGGGTGGGACTCAAATCGGGACCTACGGGCAGTACTTC.

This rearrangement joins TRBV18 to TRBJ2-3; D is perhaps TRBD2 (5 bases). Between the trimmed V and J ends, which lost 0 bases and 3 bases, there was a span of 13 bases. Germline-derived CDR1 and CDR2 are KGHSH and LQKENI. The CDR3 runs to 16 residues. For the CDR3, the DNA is TGTGCCAGCTCACCACCTACCAACCTAGCAACAGATACGCAGTATTTT. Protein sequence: CASSPPTNLATDTQYF. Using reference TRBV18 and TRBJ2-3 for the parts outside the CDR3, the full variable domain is NAGVMQNPRHLVRRRGQEARLRCSPMKGHSHVYWYRQLPEEGLKFMVYLQKENIIDESGMPKERFSAEFPKEGPSILRIQQVVRGDSAAYFCASSPPTNLATDTQYFGPGTRLTVL.

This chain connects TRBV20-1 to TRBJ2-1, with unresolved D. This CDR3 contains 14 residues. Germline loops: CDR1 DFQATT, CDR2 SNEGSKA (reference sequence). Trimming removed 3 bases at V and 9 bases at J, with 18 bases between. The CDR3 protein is CSARVGLNGGEQFF. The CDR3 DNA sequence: TGCAGTGCTAGGGTAGGGTTAAACGGTGGTGAGCAGTTCTTC.

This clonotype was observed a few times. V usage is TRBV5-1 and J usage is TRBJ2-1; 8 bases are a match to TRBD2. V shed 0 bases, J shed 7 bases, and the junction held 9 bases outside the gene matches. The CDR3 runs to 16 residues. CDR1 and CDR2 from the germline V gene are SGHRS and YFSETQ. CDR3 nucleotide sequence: TGCGCCAGCAGCTTGGGGAGACTAGCGTCATTTAATGAGCAGTTCTTC. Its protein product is CASSLGRLASFNEQFF.

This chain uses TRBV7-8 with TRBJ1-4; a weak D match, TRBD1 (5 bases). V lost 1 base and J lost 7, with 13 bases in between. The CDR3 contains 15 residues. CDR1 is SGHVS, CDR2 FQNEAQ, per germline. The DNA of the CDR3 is TGTGCCAGCAGCTTAGTAGGGCAGGGTGGTGAAAAACTGTTTTTT. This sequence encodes CASSLVGQGGEKLFF.

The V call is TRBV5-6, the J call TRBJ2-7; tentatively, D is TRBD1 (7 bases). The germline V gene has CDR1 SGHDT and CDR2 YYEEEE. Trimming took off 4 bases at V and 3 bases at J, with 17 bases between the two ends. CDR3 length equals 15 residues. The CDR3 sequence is CASSPRTGGGYEQYF. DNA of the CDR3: TGTGCCAGCAGCCCCAGGACAGGAGGGGGCTACGAGCAGTACTTC.

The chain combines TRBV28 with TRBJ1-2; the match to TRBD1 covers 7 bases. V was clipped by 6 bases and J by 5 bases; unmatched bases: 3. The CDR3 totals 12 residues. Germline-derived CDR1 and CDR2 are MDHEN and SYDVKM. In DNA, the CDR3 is TGTGCCAGCAGAGGGGGCGCATATGGCTACACCTTC. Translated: CASRGGAYGYTF.

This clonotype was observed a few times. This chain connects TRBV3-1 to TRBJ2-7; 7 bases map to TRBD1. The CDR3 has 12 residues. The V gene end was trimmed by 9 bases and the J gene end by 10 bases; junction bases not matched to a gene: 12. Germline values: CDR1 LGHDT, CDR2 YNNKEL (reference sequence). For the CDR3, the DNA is TGTGCCAGTGGGACAGCCTATTCGGCCCAGTACTTC. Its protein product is CASGTAYSAQYF.

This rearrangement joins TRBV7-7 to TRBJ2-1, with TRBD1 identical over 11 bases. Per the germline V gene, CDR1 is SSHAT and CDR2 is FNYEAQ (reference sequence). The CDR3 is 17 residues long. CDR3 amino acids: CASGPWTGGLSGNEQFF. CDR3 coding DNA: TGTGCTAGCGGCCCCTGGACAGGGGGCCTATCTGGCAATGAGCAGTTCTTC.

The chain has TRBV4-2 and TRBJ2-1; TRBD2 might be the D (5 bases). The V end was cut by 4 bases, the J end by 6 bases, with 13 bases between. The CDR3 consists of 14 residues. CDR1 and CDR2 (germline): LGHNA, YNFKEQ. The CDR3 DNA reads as TGTGCCAGCAGCCCGAAAACTAGTTTCAATGAGCAGTTCTTC. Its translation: CASSPKTSFNEQFF.

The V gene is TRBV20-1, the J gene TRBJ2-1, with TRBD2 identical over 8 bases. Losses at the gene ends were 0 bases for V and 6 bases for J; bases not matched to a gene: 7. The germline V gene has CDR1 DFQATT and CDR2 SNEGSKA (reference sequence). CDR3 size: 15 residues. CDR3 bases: TGCAGTGCTAGAGATCCGGGGGGGTCTGGCAATGAGCAGTTCTTC. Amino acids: CSARDPGGSGNEQFF.

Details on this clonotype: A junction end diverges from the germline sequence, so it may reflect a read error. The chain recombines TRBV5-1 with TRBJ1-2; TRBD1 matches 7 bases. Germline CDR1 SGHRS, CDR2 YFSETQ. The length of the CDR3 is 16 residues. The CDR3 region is CAGSLAGDSSTYGYTF. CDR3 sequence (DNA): TGCGCCGGCAGCTTGGCCGGGGACAGTTCAACCTATGGCTACACCTTC.

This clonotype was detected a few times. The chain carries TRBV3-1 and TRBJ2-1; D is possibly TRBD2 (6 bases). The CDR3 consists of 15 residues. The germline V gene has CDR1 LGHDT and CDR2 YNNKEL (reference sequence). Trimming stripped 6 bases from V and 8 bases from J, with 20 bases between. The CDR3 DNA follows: TGTGCCAGCAGGCAATTTTCGAGGGGAGGCGATGAGCAGTTCTTC. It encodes CASRQFSRGGDEQFF.

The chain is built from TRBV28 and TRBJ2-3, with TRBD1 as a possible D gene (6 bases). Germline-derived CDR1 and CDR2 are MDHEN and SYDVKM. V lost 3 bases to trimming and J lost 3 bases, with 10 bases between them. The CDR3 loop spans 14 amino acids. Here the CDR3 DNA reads TGTGCCAGCAGTTTGCCCAGGGGAACAGATACGCAGTATTTT. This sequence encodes CASSLPRGTDTQYF.